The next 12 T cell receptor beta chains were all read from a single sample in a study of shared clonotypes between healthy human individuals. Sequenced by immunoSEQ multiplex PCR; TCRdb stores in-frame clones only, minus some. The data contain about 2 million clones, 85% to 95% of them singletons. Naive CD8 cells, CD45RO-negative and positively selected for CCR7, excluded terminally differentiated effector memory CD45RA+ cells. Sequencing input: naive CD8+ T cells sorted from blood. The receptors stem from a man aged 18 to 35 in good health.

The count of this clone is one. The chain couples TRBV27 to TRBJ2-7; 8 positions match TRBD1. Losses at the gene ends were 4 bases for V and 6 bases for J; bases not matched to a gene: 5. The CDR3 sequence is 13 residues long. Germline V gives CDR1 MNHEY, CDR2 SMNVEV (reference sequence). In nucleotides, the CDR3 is TGTGCCAGCAGTTGGGACAGGCAGAGCGAGCAGTACTTC. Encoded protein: CASSWDRQSEQYF.

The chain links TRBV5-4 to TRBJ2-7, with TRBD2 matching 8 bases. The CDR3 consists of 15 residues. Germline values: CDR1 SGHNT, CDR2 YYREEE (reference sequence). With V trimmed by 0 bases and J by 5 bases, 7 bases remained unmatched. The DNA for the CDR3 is TGTGCCAGCAGCTTGGCGACGGGAGGGCCCCACGAGCAGTACTTC. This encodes CASSLATGGPHEQYF.

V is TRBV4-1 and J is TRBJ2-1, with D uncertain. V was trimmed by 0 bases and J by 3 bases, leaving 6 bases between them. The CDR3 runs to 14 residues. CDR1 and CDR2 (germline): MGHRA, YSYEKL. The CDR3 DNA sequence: TGCGCCAGCAGCCAAGAATTGGTCTACAATGAGCAGTTCTTC. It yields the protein CASSQELVYNEQFF.

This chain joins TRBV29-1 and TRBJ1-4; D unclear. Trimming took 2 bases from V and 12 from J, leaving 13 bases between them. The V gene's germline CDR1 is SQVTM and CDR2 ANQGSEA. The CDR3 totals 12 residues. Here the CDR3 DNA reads TGCAGCGTTGAAAGCCTCGCTAGGGAACTGTTTTTT. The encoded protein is CSVESLARELFF.

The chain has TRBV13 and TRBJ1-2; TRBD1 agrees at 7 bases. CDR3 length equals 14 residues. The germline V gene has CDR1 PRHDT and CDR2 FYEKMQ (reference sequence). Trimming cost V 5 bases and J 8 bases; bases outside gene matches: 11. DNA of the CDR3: TGTGCCAGCAGCCGCGAGACAGGGATCGGCGGCTACACCTTC. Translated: CASSRETGIGGYTF.

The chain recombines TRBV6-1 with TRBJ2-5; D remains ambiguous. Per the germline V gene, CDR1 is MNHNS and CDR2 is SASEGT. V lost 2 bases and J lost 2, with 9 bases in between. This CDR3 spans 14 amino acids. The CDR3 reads CASSEPGDQETQYF. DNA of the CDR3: TGTGCCAGCAGTGAACCAGGAGATCAAGAGACCCAGTACTTC.

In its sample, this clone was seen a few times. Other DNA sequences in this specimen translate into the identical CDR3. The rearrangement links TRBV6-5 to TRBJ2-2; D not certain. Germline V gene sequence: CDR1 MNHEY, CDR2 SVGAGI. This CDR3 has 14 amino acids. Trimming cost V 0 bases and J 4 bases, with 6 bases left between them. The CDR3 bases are TGTGCCAGCAGTTACTCGGGCGCCACCGGGGAGCTGTTTTTT. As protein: CASSYSGATGELFF.

CDR3 loop: CASSHSVGHQETQYF. The CDR3 DNA follows: TGCGCCAGCAGCCACTCGGTCGGACACCAAGAGACCCAGTACTTC. The rearrangement links TRBV4-1 to TRBJ2-5, with D uncertain. Germline V CDR1 and CDR2: MGHRA, YSYEKL. The length of the CDR3 is 15 residues. V lost 3 bases and J 0 bases, leaving 11 bases between the germline ends.

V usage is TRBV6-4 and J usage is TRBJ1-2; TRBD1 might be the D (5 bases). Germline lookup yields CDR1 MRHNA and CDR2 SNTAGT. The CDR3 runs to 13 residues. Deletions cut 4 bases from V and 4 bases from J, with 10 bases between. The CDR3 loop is CASSGGDGYGYTF. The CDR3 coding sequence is TGTGCCAGCAGTGGGGGGGACGGCTATGGCTACACCTTC.

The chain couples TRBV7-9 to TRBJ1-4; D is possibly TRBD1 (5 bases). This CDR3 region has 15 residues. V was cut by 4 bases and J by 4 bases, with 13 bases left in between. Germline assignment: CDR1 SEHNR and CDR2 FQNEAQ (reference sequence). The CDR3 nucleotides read TGTGCCAGCAGCTCCGACAGTACCATTAATGAAAAACTGTTTTTT. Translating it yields CASSSDSTINEKLFF.

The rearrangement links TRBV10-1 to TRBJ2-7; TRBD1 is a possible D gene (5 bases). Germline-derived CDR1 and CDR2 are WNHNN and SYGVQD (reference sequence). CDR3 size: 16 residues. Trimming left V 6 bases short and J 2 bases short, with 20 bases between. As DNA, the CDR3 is TGCGCCAGCAGGGAACCATCCAGGGATAAGGCCTACGAGCAGTACTTC. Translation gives CASREPSRDKAYEQYF.

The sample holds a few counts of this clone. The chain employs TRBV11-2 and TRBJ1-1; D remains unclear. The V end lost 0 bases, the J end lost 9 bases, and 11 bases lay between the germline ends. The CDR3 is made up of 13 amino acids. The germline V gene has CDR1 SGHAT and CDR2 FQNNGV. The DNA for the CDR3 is TGTGCCAGCAGCTTAGATCCCGGCACACAAGCTTTCTTT. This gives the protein CASSLDPGTQAFF.